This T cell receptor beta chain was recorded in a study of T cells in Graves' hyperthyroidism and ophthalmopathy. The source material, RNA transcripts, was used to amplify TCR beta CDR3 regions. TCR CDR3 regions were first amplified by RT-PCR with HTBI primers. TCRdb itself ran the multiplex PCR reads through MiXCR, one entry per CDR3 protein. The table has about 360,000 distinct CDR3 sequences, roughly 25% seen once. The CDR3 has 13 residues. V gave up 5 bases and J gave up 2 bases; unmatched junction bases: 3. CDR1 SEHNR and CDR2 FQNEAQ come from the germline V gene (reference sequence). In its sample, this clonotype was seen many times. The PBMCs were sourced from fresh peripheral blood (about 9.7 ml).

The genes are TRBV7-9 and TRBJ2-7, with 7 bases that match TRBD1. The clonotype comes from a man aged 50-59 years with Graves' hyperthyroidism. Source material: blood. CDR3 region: CASSDRGPYEQYF. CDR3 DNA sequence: TGTGCCAGCAGCGATAGGGGGCCCTACGAGCAGTACTTC.